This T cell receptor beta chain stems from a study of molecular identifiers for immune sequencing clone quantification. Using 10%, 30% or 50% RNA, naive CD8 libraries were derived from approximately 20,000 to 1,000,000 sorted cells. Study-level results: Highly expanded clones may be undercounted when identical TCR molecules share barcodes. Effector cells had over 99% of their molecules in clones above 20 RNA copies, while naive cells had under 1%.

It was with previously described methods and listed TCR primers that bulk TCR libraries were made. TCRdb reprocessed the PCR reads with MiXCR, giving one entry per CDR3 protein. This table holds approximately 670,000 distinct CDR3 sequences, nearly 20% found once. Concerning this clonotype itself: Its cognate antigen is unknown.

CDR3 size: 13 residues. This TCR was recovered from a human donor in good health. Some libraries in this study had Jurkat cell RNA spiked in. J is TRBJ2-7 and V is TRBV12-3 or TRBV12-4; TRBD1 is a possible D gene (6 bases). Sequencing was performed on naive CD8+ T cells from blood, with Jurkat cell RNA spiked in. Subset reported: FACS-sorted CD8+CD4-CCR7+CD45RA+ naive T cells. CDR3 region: CARKQGWTYEQYF. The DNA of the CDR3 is TGTGCTAGAAAACAGGGATGGACCTACGAGCAGTACTTC.